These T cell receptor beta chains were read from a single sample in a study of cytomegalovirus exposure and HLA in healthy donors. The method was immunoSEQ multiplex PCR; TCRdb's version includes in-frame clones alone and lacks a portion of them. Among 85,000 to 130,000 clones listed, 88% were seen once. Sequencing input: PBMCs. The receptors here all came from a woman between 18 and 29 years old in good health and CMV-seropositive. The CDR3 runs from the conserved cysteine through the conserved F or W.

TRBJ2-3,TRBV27,CASVPLTGDTQYF
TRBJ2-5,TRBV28,CASSLNSRGETQYF
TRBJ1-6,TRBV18,CASSPRDTTNSPLHF
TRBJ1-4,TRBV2,CASIEQGGGNEKLFF
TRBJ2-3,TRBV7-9,CASSLDSGTDTQYF
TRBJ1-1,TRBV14,CASSRGNTEAFF
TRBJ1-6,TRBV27,CASAAKDPPPLHF
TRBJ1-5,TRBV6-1,CASNHPGRNQPQHF
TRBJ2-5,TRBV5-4,CASSEGVLLDRETQYF
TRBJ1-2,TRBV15,CATSRQGAHGYTF
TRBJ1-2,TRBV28,CASSIDRVGVGYTF
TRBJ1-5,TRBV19,CASSQPDRGRDQPQHF
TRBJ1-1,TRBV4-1,CASSRWMGGQGNTEAFF
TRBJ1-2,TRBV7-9,CASRSLDSGHGYTF
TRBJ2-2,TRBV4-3,CASSQDAGVTGELFF
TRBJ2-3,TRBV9,CASSPIPFGGIRTDTQYF
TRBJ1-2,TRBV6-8,CASSYSTPRRRGSNYGYTF
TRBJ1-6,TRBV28,CASRPRDRVYSPLHF
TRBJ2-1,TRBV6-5,CASSNRDSYNEQFF
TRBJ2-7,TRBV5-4,CASSLEQVGIEQYF
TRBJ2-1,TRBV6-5,CASSYPGTPYNEQFF
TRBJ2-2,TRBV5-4,CASSRGGDGTGELFF
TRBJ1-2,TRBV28,CASRPHGIQVYGYTF
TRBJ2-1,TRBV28,CASSFRAGLESNEQFF
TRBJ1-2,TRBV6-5,CASRGGQGAYGYTF
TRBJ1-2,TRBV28,CASSSPDRLYGYTF